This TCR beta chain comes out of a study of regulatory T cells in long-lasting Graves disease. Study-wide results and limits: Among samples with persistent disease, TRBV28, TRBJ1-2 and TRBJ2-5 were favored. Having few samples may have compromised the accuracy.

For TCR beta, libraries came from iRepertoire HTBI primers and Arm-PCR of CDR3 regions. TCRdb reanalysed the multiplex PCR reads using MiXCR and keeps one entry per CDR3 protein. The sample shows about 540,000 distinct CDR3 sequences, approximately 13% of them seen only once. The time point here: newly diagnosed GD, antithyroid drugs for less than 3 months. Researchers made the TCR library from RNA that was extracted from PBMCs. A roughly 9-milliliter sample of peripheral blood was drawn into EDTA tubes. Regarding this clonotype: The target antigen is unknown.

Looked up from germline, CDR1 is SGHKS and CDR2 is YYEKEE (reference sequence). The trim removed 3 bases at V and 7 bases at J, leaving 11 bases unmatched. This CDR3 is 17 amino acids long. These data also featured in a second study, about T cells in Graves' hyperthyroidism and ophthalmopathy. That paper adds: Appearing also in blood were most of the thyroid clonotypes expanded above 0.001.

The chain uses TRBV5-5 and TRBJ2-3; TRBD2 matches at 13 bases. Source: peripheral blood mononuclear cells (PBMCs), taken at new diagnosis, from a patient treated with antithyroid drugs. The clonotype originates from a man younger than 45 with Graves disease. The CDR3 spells CASSYFGTSGTRNTQYF. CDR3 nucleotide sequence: TGTGCCAGCAGCTACTTCGGGACTAGCGGGACCAGGAATACGCAGTATTTT. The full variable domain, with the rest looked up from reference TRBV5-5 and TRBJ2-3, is DAGVTQSPTHLIKTRGQQVTLRCSPISGHKSVSWYQQVLGQGPQFIFQYYEKEERGRGNFPDRFSARQFPNYSSELNVNALLLGDSALYLCASSYFGTSGTRNTQYFGPGTRLTVL.